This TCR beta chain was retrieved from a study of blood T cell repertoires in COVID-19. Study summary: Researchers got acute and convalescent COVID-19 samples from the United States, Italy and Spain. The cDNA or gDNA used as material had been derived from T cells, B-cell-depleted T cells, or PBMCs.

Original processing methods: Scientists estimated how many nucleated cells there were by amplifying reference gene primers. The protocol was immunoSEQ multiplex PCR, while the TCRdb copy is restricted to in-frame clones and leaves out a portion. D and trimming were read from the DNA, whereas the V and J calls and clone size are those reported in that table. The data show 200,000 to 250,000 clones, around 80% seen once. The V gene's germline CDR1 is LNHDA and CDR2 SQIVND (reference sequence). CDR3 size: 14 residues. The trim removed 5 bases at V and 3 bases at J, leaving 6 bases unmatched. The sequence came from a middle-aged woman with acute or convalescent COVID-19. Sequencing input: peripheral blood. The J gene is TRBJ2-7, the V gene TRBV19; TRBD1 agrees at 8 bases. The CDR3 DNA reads TGTGCCAGTAGTCTGGGGACAGGCGGCTACGAGCAGTACTTC. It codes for CASSLGTGGYEQYF.